This TCR beta chain is drawn from a study of a mutant IDH1 vaccine in newly diagnosed glioma. Looking at the study overall: Therapy received beforehand was radiotherapy, temozolomide, or both, with most patients given both. Findings and limits, study-wide: Shifts in the top peripheral T cell clonotypes seemed unrelated to pseudoprogression.

Method: immunoSEQ multiplex PCR; TCRdb's copy keeps in-frame clones and lacks some. Found here are around 50,000 clones, 65% to 85% of them singletons; the top ten hold 4.3%. The time point was: week 47, end of study. Topical imiquimod was applied with each vaccine dose, which held 300 ug of mutant IDH1 20-mer peptide. All eight of the vaccinations patients received fell in weeks 1, 3, 5, 7, 11, 15, 19 and 23. This CDR3 has 12 amino acids. V shed 3 bases and J shed 7 bases, with 9 bases lying between them. CDR1 SGHAT and CDR2 FQNNGV come from the germline V gene. In regard to this clone: Its target is unknown.

V is TRBV11-2 and J is TRBJ1-1, with D uncertain. This TCR came from a woman younger than 45 with glioma. Some clones in this sample may be carry-over from other donors' samples. The sequenced sample was PBMCs, obtained from a glioma patient whose treatment included an IDH1 peptide vaccine. As DNA, the CDR3 is TGTGCCAGCAGCTTCCAAATCCTTGAAGCTTTCTTT. Translation gives CASSFQILEAFF.